The 24 T cell receptor beta chains presented below share a single source sample, sequenced in a study of T cells after yellow fever vaccination (dated by TCRdb to between 2018 and 2020). Read against the paper, the sample's treatment or condition label means: live attenuated yellow fever vaccine strain. Libraries were made using 5' RACE. Instrument used: Illumina NovaSeq 6000. TCRdb's own reprocessing of the public reads used fastp at Q25 and MiXCR and kept productive beta chains. Identical CDR3 protein sequences are pooled into one entry, listed with their most common genes and DNA. For this sample there are about 340,000 distinct CDR3 sequences; roughly an eighth appear just once. 3% to 4% of the sample rests with the top ten. The specimen comprised CD4+ T cells sorted from PBMCs, sampled 15 days after the yellow fever booster vaccination. The receptors derive from a man aged 18 to 35 who received the YFV17D yellow fever vaccine.

The chain combines TRBV20-1 with TRBJ2-3, with TRBD1 matching over 10 bases. Germline CDR1 DFQATT, CDR2 SNEGSKA (reference sequence). The CDR3 is 13 amino acids. The trim removed 4 bases at V and 4 bases at J, leaving 2 bases unmatched. CDR3 sequence: CSAKGQGADTQYF. CDR3 nucleotides: TGCAGTGCTAAAGGACAGGGGGCAGATACGCAGTATTTT.

V and J are TRBV6-6 and TRBJ2-4; a weak D match, TRBD2 (7 bases). Trimming stripped 7 bases from V and 3 bases from J, with 19 bases between. The CDR3 consists of 16 residues. Germline V gene sequence: CDR1 MNHNY, CDR2 SVGAGI (reference sequence). CDR3 bases: TGTGCCAGCACCCATGGGGGGGCTTCGGGCAAAAACATTCAGTACTTC. It is translated as CASTHGGASGKNIQYF.

This clonotype showed up many times. This rearrangement joins TRBV7-3 to TRBJ2-5; D call uncertain. CDR3 length: 13 residues. V lost 3 bases, J lost 3 bases, and 8 bases lay in between. Germline V lookup: CDR1 SGHTA, CDR2 FQGTGA. The CDR3 reads CASSFGRKETQYF. CDR3 DNA sequence: TGTGCCAGCAGCTTCGGGCGGAAAGAGACCCAGTACTTC.

The sample holds many counts of this clonotype. The chain joins TRBV4-1 to TRBJ2-5; 12 bases are a match to TRBD2. Germline V gene lookup returns CDR1 MGHRA and CDR2 YSYEKL. The CDR3 has 19 amino acids. V lost 1 base, J lost 1 base, and 10 bases stayed unmatched. The CDR3: CASSQVYLAGGPSQETQYF. In DNA, the CDR3 is TGCGCCAGCAGCCAAGTTTATCTAGCGGGGGGGCCTTCCCAAGAGACCCAGTACTTC.

The V call is TRBV5-1, the J call TRBJ1-1; TRBD1 matches at 7 bases. CDR1 and CDR2 from the germline V gene are SGHRS and YFSETQ. The V and J ends lost 4 bases and 3 bases, in that order; junction bases with no gene match: 9. The CDR3 contains 15 residues. CDR3 DNA sequence: TGCGCCAGCAGCGATGGAACAGGGGTAGACACTGAAGCTTTCTTT. Its protein is CASSDGTGVDTEAFF.

In this sample, this clonotype turned up a few times. The V gene is TRBV6-5, the J gene TRBJ1-5; 7 nucleotides agree with TRBD1. The CDR3 covers 16 residues. Germline CDR1 MNHEY, CDR2 SVGAGI. Trimming at V came to 5 bases and at J to 5 bases, leaving 12 bases not matched to a gene. CDR3: CASSPTQGSRYQPQHF. CDR3 sequence (DNA): TGTGCCAGCAGTCCCACACAGGGGTCGCGGTATCAGCCCCAGCATTTT.

In its sample, this clonotype was seen a few times. The chain carries TRBV3-1 and TRBJ2-3; TRBD1 aligns across 8 bases. V shed 4 bases and J 4 bases; nucleotides not matched to a gene: 4. This CDR3 comprises 14 residues. Per the germline V gene, CDR1 is LGHDT and CDR2 is YNNKEL (reference sequence). The CDR3 is CASSRTGGSDTQYF. CDR3 bases: TGTGCCAGCAGCCGAACAGGGGGATCAGATACGCAGTATTTT.

There are a few counts of this clonotype. The V call is TRBV7-9, the J call TRBJ2-3; tentatively, D is TRBD2 (5 bases). Trimming took off 5 bases at V and 5 bases at J, with 11 bases between the two ends. The length of the CDR3 is 13 residues. The germline V gene encodes CDR1 SEHNR and CDR2 FQNEAQ (reference sequence). CDR3 DNA: TGTGCCAGCAGCGGCTTACGGGGAGATACGCAGTATTTT. It codes for CASSGLRGDTQYF.

The V call is TRBV6-5, the J call TRBJ1-3; D unclear. The CDR3 consists of 14 residues. V was shortened by 4 bases and J by 4 bases, with 11 bases between the two germline ends. From germline, CDR1 is MNHEY and CDR2 SVGAGI. The CDR3 coding sequence is TGTGCCAGCAGTTCTCCGACCTTGGGAAACACCATATATTTT. Protein sequence: CASSSPTLGNTIYF.

There are a few counts of this clonotype. The chain employs TRBV7-3 and TRBJ2-3; no clear D gene. V was clipped by 0 bases and J by 6 bases, with 7 bases between them. The CDR3 spans 13 residues. Per germline, CDR1 SGHTA and CDR2 FQGTGA. Written as DNA, the CDR3 is TGTGCCAGCAGCTTAACGTACGGGGATACGCAGTATTTT. Amino acid sequence: CASSLTYGDTQYF.

V gene TRBV4-3 combines with J gene TRBJ2-3; D call uncertain. Germline-derived CDR1 and CDR2 are LGHNA and YSLEER. Trimming cost V 3 bases and J 4 bases, with 17 bases left between them. The CDR3 extends over 16 amino acids. In DNA form, the CDR3 reads TGCGCCAGCAGCCAGAGGCCCCACAACTCCCCAGATACGCAGTATTTT. Amino acid sequence: CASSQRPHNSPDTQYF.

V usage is TRBV7-2 and J usage is TRBJ2-5; 11 positions agree with TRBD2. This CDR3 has 18 residues. The germline V gene encodes CDR1 SGHTA and CDR2 FQGNSA. Losses at the gene ends were 4 bases for V and 3 bases for J; bases not matched to a gene: 13. The CDR3 sequence: CASSSTRTSGPAKETQYF. The CDR3 nucleotides are TGTGCCAGCAGCTCGACACGGACTAGCGGGCCCGCCAAAGAGACCCAGTACTTC.

Only a few counts were recorded for this clonotype. The gene calls are TRBV7-2 and TRBJ2-7; 11 positions agree with TRBD2. CDR1 and CDR2 from the germline V gene are SGHTA and FQGNSA. This CDR3 comprises 13 residues. After removal of 9 bases from V and 4 bases from J, the junction contained 5 bases not matched to a gene. CDR3 sequence reads: CASLLAGAYEQYF. CDR3 DNA sequence: TGTGCCAGTTTACTAGCGGGAGCTTACGAGCAGTACTTC.

The V call is TRBV18, the J call TRBJ1-1, with D maybe TRBD1 (5 bases). The CDR3 is made up of 13 amino acids. In germline, CDR1 is KGHSH, CDR2 LQKENI. Between the trimmed V and J ends, which lost 6 bases and 4 bases, there was a span of 12 bases. DNA for the CDR3: TGTGCCAGCTCCCGAGGGGCTGTCACTGAAGCTTTCTTT. Residues: CASSRGAVTEAFF.

This clonotype was seen repeatedly, ten times or more. The gene calls are TRBV7-2 and TRBJ1-2, with TRBD1 identical over 9 bases. The junction had 16 bases not matched to a gene; V was cut back by 1 base and J by 7 bases. The CDR3 contains 18 residues. From germline, CDR1 is SGHTA and CDR2 FQGNSA. CDR3 sequence (DNA): TGTGCCAGCAGCTTAGTACCGGGACAGGGTTCAGCCGAGGGTGGCTACACCTTC. This sequence encodes CASSLVPGQGSAEGGYTF. Complete variable domain (other parts from reference TRBV7-2 and TRBJ1-2): GAGVSQSPSNKVTEKGKDVELRCDPISGHTALYWYRQSLGQGLEFLIYFQGNSAPDKSGLPSDRFSAERTGGSVSTLTIQRTQQEDSAVYLCASSLVPGQGSAEGGYTFGSGTRLTVV.

The chain carries TRBV27 and TRBJ2-7, with 7 bases lining up with TRBD2. Germline V lookup: CDR1 MNHEY, CDR2 SMNVEV (reference sequence). CDR3 length: 15 residues. Unmatched junction bases numbered 6, after V lost 2 bases and J lost 2 bases. The CDR3, as DNA: TGTGCCAGCAGTTTAAGCGGGGCGGAAGCCTACGAGCAGTACGTC. Protein: CASSLSGAEAYEQYV.

This clonotype was seen a few times. The rearrangement uses TRBV12-3 or TRBV12-4 and TRBJ2-7; the D gene is possibly TRBD2 (6 bases). The CDR3 has 17 residues. V lost 2 bases to trimming and J lost 1 base, with 18 bases between them. CDR3 residues: CASSLRGETRRSYEQYF. The CDR3, as DNA: TGTGCCAGCAGTTTAAGAGGGGAGACTAGGCGGTCCTACGAGCAGTACTTC.

This clonotype was picked up a small number of times. The rearrangement uses TRBV3-1 and TRBJ1-2; TRBD1 matches at 7 bases. Trimming cost V 1 base and J 0 bases; bases outside gene matches: 17. The CDR3 consists of 20 residues. Germline loops: CDR1 LGHDT, CDR2 YNNKEL (reference sequence). CDR3 sequence: CASSQVLRGPGTATNYGYTF. CDR3 DNA sequence: TGTGCCAGCAGCCAAGTTCTCCGCGGGCCCGGGACAGCGACTAACTATGGCTACACCTTC.

This clonotype came up many times. The V and J genes are TRBV20-1 and TRBJ1-2; possible D gene TRBD1, 5 bases. Trimming took 6 bases from V and 2 from J, leaving 19 bases between them. This CDR3 comprises 15 residues. Germline loops: CDR1 DFQATT, CDR2 SNEGSKA (reference sequence). CDR3 in amino acids: CSARERGLSNYGYTF. Here the CDR3 DNA reads TGCAGTGCCCGCGAAAGGGGCCTTTCCAACTATGGCTACACCTTC.

This rearrangement joins TRBV29-1 to TRBJ2-6; 7 nucleotides align to TRBD2. This CDR3 has 15 amino acids. CDR1 is SQVTM and CDR2 is ANQGSEA in the germline V gene. J lost 4 bases, V lost 4 bases, and 7 bases had no gene match. For the CDR3, the DNA is TGCAGCGTTGCTGGGGAGGGTACCGGGGCCAACGTCCTGACTTTC. Its protein product is CSVAGEGTGANVLTF.

This clonotype was picked up many times. The chain has TRBV7-9 and TRBJ1-3; D gene uncertain. The germline CDR1 and CDR2 sequences are SEHNR and FQNEAQ (reference sequence). Deletions cut 3 bases from V and 3 bases from J, with 12 bases between. This CDR3 has 15 amino acids. The CDR3 nucleotides are TGTGCCAGCAGCTTCTCCCGGGCCGGTGGAAACACCATATATTTT. It yields the protein CASSFSRAGGNTIYF.

There are many counts of this clonotype. The CDR3: CASSHHRGEAFF. The DNA for the CDR3 is TGTGCCAGCAGCCATCACAGGGGTGAAGCTTTCTTT. V and J are TRBV6-2 or TRBV6-3 and TRBJ1-1; 7 bases are shared with TRBD1. The CDR3 is made up of 12 amino acids. Germline trimming cut 6 bases from V and 7 bases from J; bases unmatched to any gene: 5. In germline, CDR1 is MNHEY, CDR2 SVGEGT.

The chain is built from TRBV5-1 and TRBJ1-6, with D possibly being TRBD1 (6 bases). V was cut by 4 bases and J by 10 bases, with 15 bases left in between. This CDR3 is 14 amino acids long. The germline V gene encodes CDR1 SGHRS and CDR2 YFSETQ. The CDR3 region has the DNA TGCGCCAGCAGCCTAGGGACACCCCGGTCACCCCTCCACTTT. Residues: CASSLGTPRSPLHF.

This clonotype was found a few times. The chain uses TRBV2 and TRBJ1-1; TRBD1 aligns across 7 bases. The CDR3 has 15 residues. With 5 bases clipped from V and 1 base from J, the junction kept 7 bases outside the gene matches. CDR1 and CDR2 (germline): SNHLY, FYNNEI. The CDR3 spells CASSQQGVGNTEAFF. The CDR3 DNA reads TGTGCCAGCAGTCAGCAGGGGGTAGGGAACACTGAAGCTTTCTTT.